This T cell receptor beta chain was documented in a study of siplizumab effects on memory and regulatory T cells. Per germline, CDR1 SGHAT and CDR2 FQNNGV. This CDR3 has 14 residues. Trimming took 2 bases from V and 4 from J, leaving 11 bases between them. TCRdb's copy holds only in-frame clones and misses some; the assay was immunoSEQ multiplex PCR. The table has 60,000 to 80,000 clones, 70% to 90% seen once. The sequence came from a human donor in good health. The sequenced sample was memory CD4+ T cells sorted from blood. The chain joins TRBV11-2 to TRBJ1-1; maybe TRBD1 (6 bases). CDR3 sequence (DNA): TGTGCCAGCAGCTTATGGTCAGGGGCCACTGAAGCTTTCTTT. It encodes CASSLWSGATEAFF.